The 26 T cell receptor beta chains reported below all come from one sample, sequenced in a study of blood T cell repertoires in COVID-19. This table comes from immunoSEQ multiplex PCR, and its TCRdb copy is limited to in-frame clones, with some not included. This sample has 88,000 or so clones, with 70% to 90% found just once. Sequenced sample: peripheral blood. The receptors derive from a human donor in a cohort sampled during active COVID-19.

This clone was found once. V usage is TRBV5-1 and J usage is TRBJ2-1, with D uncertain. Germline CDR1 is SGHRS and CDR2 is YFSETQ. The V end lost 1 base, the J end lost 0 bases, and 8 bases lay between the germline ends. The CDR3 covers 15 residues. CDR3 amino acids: CASSLITSSYNEQFF. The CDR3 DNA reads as TGCGCCAGCAGCTTGATTACGAGCTCCTACAATGAGCAGTTCTTC.

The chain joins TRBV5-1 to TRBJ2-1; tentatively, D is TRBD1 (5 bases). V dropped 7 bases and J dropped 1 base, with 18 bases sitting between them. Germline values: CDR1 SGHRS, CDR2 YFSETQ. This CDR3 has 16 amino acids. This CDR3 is CASGIGAQGSYNEQFF. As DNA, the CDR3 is TGCGCCAGCGGCATTGGAGCCCAGGGTTCCTACAATGAGCAGTTCTTC. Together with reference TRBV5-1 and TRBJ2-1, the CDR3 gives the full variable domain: KAGVTQTPRYLIKTRGQQVTLSCSPISGHRSVSWYQQTPGQGLQFLFEYFSETQRNKGNFPGRFSGRQFSNSRSEMNVSTLELGDSALYLCASGIGAQGSYNEQFFGPGTRLTVL.

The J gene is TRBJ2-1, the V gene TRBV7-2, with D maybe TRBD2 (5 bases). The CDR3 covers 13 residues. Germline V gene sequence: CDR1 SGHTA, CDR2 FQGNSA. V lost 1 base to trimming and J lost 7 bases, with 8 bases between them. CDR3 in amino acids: CASSLVGGNEQFF. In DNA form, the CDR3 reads TGTGCCAGCAGCTTAGTCGGCGGGAATGAGCAGTTCTTC.

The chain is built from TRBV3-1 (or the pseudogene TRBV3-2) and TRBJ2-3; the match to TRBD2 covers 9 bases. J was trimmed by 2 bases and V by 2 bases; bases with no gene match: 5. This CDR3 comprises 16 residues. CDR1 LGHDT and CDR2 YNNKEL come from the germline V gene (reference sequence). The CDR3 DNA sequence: TGTGCCAGCAGCCAATTGGCGGGAGGGCCCACAGATACGCAGTATTTT. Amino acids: CASSQLAGGPTDTQYF.

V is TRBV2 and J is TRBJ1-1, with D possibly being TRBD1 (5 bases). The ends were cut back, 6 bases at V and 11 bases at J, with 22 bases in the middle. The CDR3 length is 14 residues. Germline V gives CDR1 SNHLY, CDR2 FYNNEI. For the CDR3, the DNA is TGTGCCAGCAGCGGGGTGGGACTGTCGAGGGAGGCTTTCTTT. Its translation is CASSGVGLSREAFF.

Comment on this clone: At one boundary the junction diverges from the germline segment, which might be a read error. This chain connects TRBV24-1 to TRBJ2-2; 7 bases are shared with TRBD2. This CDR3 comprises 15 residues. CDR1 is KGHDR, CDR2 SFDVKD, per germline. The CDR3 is CATSESSGNAGELFF. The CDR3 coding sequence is TGTGCCACCAGTGAGAGCAGCGGGAACGCCGGGGAGCTGTTTTTT.

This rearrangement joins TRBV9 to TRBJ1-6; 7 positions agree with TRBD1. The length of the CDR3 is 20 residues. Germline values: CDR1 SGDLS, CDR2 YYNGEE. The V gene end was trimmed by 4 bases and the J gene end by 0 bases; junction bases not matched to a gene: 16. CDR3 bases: TGTGCCAGCAGCCCCTCCTTCTTGGACAGGCCAAGCTCCTATAATTCACCCCTCCACTTT. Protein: CASSPSFLDRPSSYNSPLHF. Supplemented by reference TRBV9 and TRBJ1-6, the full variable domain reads DSGVTQTPKHLITATGQRVTLRCSPRSGDLSVYWYQQSLDQGLQFLIQYYNGEERAKGNILERFSAQQFPDLHSELNLSSLELGDSALYFCASSPSFLDRPSSYNSPLHFGNGTRLTVT.

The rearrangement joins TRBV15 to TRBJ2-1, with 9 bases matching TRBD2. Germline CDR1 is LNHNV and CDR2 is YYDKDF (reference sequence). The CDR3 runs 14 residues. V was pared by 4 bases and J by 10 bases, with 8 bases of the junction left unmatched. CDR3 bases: TGTGCCACCAGCACGAAGCGGGAGGTTCAGGAGCAGTTCTTC. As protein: CATSTKREVQEQFF.

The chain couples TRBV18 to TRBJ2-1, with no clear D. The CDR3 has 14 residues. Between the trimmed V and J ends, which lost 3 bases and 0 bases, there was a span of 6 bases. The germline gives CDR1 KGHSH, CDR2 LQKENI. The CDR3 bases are TGTGCCAGCTCACCCGAGCTCTCCTACAATGAGCAGTTCTTC. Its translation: CASSPELSYNEQFF.

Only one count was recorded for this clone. CDR3 nucleotide sequence: TGCGCCAGCAGCACCGGTATTGCCTACGACGAGCAGTACTTC. Translation gives CASSTGIAYDEQYF. J is TRBJ2-7 and V is TRBV5-1; D is uncertain. The CDR3 consists of 14 residues. V lost 4 bases, J lost 5 bases, and 16 bases lay in between. Germline lookup yields CDR1 SGHRS and CDR2 YFSETQ.

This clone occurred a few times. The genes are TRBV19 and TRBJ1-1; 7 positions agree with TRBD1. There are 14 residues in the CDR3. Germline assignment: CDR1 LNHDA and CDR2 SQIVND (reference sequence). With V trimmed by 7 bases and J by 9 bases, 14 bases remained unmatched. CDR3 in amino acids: CASNPSPEGAKAFF. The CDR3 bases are TGTGCCAGTAATCCTAGCCCAGAGGGGGCTAAAGCTTTCTTT.

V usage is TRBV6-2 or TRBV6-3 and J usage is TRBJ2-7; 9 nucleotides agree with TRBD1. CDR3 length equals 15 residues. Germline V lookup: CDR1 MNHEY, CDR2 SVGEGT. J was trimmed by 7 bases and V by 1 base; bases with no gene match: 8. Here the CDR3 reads CASSYWGQGSEEQYF. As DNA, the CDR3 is TGTGCCAGCAGTTACTGGGGACAGGGATCGGAGGAGCAGTACTTC.

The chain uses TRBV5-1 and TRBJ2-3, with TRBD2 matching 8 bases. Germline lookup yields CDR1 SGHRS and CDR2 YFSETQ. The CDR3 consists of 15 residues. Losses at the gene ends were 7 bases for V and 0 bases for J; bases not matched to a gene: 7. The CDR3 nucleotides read TGCGCCAGCGCAAATAGCGGGGCGAGCACAGATACGCAGTATTTT. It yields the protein CASANSGASTDTQYF. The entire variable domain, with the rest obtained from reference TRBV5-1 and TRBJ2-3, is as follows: KAGVTQTPRYLIKTRGQQVTLSCSPISGHRSVSWYQQTPGQGLQFLFEYFSETQRNKGNFPGRFSGRQFSNSRSEMNVSTLELGDSALYLCASANSGASTDTQYFGPGTRLTVL.

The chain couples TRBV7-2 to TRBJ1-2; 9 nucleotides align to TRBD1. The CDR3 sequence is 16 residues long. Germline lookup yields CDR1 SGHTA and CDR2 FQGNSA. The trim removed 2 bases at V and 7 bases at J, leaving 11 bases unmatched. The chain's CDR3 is CASSLPPTGGEVGYTF. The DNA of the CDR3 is TGTGCCAGCAGCTTACCACCAACAGGGGGCGAGGTTGGCTACACCTTC.

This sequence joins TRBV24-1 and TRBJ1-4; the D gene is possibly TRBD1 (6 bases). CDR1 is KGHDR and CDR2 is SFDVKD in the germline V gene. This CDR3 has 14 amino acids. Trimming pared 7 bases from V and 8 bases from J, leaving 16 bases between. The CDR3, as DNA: TGTGCCACCAGCACCGGACAGAGGAGGGAAAAACTGTTTTTT. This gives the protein CATSTGQRREKLFF.

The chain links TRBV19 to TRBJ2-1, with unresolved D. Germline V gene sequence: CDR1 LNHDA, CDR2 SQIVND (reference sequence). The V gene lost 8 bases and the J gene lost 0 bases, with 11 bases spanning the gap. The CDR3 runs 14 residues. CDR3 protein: CASLPGPSYNEQFF. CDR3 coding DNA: TGTGCCAGTCTACCTGGTCCCTCCTACAATGAGCAGTTCTTC.

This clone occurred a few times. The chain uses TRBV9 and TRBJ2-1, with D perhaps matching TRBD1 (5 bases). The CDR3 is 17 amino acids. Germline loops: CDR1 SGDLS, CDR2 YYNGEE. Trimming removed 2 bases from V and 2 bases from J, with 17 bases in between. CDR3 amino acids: CASSVVQTAPTYNEQFF. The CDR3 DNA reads TGTGCCAGCAGCGTGGTCCAGACAGCGCCGACCTACAATGAGCAGTTCTTC.

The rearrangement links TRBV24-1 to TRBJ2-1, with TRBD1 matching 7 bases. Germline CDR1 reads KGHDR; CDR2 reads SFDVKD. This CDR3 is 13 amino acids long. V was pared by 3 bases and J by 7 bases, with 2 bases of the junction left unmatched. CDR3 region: CATSDHRGNEQFF. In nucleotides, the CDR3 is TGTGCCACCAGTGATCACAGGGGAAATGAGCAGTTCTTC.

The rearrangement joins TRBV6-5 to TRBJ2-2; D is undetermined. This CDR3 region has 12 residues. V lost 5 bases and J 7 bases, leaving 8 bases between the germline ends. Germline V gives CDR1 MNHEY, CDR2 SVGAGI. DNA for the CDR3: TGTGCCAGCAGTCTTGAGGTCGGGGAGCTGTTTTTT. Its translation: CASSLEVGELFF.

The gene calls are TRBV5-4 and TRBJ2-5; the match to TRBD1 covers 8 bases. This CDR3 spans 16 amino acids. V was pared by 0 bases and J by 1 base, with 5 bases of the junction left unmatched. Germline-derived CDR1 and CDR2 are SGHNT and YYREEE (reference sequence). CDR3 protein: CASSLGGRGPQETQYF. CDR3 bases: TGTGCCAGCAGCTTGGGGGGCAGGGGGCCCCAAGAGACCCAGTACTTC.

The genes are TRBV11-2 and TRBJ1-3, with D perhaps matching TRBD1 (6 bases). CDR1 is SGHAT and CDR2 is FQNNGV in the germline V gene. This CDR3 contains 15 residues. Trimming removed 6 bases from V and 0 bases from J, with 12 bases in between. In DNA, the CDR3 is TGTGCCAGCAGTTTTGGACAGAGCTCTGGAAACACCATATATTTT. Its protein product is CASSFGQSSGNTIYF.

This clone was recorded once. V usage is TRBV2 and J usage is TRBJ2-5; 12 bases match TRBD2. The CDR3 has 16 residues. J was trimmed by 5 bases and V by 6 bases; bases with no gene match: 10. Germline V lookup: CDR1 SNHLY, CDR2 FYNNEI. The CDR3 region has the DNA TGTGCCAGCAGACCCGGGCTAGCGGGGGGGCAGGAGACCCAGTACTTC. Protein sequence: CASRPGLAGGQETQYF.

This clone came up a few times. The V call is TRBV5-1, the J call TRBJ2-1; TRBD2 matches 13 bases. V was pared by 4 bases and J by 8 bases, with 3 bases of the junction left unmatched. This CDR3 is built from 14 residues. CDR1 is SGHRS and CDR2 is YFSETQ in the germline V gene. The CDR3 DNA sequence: TGCGCCAGCAGCCTGGGACTAGCGGGGTATGAGCAGTTCTTC. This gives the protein CASSLGLAGYEQFF.

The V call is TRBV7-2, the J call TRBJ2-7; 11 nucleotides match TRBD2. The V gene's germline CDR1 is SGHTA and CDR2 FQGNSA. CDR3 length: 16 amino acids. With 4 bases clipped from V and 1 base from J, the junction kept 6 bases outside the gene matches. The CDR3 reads CASSYISGGESYEQYF. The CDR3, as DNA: TGTGCCAGCAGCTATATTAGCGGGGGGGAATCCTACGAGCAGTACTTC.

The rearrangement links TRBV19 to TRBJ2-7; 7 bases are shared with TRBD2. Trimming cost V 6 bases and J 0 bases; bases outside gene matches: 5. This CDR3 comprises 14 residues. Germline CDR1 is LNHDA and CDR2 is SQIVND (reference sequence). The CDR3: CASRRAGDSYEQYF. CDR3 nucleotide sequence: TGTGCCAGTAGAAGGGCGGGAGACTCCTACGAGCAGTACTTC.

CDR3 coding DNA: TGCGCCAGCAGCTTGGCAGGGACTAGCAAAGCAGATACGCAGTATTTT. This sequence encodes CASSLAGTSKADTQYF. The gene calls are TRBV5-1 and TRBJ2-3; 9 bases agree with TRBD2. The germline V gene encodes CDR1 SGHRS and CDR2 YFSETQ. J was trimmed by 4 bases and V by 0 bases; bases with no gene match: 6. The CDR3 consists of 16 residues.